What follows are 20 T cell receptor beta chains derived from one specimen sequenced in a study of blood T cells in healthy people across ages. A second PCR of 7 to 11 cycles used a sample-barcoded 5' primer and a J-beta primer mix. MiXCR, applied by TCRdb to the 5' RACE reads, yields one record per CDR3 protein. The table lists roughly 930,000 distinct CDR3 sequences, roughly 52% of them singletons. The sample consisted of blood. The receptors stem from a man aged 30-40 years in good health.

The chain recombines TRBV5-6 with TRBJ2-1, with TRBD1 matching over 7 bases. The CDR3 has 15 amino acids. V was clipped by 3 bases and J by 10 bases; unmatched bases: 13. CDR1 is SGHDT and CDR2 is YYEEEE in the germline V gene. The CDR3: CASSYQGDPPIEQFF. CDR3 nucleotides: TGTGCCAGCAGCTATCAGGGGGACCCACCAATAGAGCAGTTCTTC.

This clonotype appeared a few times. In DNA, the CDR3 is TGTGCCAGCAGCCAGGGTCGTTCCCTCCTCTACAATGAGCAGTTCTTC. Translated: CASSQGRSLLYNEQFF. The rearrangement joins TRBV3-1 to TRBJ2-1; D uncertain. V was shortened by 3 bases and J by 3 bases, with 15 bases between the two germline ends. The CDR3 runs 16 residues. Per germline, CDR1 LGHDT and CDR2 YNNKEL (reference sequence).

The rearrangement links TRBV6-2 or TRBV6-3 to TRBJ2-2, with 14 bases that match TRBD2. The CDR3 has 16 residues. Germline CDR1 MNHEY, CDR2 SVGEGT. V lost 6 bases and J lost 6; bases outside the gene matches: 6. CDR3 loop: CASSLRLAGGPGELFF. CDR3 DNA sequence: TGTGCCAGCAGCCTCCGACTAGCGGGGGGGCCCGGGGAGCTGTTTTTT.

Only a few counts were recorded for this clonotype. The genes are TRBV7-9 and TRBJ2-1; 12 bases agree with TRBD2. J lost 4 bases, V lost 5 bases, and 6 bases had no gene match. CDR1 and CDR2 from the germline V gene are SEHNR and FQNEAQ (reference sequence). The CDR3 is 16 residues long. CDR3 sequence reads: CASSLLAGGPYNEQFF. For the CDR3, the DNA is TGTGCCAGCAGCCTGCTAGCGGGGGGGCCATACAATGAGCAGTTCTTC.

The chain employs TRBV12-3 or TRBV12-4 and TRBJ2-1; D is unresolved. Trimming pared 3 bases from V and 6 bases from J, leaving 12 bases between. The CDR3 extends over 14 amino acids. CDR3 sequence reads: CASSFGLGSNEQFF. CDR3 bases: TGTGCCAGCAGTTTTGGATTGGGAAGCAATGAGCAGTTCTTC.

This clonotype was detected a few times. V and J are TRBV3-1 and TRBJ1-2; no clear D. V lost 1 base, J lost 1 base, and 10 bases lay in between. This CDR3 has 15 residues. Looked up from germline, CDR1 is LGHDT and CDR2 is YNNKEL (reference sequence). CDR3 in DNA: TGTGCCAGCAGCCAAGCCGGAGGGAATAACTATGGCTACACCTTC. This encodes CASSQAGGNNYGYTF.

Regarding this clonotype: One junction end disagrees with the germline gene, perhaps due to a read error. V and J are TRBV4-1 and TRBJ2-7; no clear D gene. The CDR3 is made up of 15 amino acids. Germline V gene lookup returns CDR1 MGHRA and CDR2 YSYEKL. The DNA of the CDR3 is TGCGCCAGCAGCCACCCGGTCGGCAGCAACTACGAGCGGTACTTC. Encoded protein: CASSHPVGSNYERYF.

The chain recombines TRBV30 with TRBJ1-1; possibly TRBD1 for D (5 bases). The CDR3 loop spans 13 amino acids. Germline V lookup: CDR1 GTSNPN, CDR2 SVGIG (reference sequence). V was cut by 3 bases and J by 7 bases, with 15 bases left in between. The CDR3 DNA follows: TGTGCCTGGAGCGCCGGGACCGGCCGTGAAGCTTTCTTT. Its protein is CAWSAGTGREAFF.

The CDR3, as DNA: TGTGCCAGCAGCCAAGGGAACATGGCCCAGTACTTC. It encodes CASSQGNMAQYF. This chain joins TRBV3-1 and TRBJ2-5; D unclear. Deletions cut 1 base from V and 9 bases from J, with 9 bases between. Germline lookup yields CDR1 LGHDT and CDR2 YNNKEL (reference sequence). This CDR3 has 12 residues.

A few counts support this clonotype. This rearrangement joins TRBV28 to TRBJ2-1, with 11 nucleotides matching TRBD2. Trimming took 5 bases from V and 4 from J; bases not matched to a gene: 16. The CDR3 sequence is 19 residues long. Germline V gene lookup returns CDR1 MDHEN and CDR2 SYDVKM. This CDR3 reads CASSPPGTYSGGAYNEQFF. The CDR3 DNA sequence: TGTGCCAGCAGTCCACCAGGCACATATAGCGGGGGGGCGTACAATGAGCAGTTCTTC.

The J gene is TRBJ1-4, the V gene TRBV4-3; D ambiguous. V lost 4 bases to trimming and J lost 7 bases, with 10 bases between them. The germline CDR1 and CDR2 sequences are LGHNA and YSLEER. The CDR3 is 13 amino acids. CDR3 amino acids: CASSPSLGEKLFF. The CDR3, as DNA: TGCGCCAGCAGCCCGTCTCTGGGTGAAAAACTGTTTTTT.

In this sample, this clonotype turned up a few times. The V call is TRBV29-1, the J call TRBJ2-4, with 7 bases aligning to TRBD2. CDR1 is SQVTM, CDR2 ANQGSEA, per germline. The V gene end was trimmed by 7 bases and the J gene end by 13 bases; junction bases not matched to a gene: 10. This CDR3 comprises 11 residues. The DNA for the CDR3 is TGCAGCGACCCGGGGGGTACGGAGCAGTACTTC. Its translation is CSDPGGTEQYF.

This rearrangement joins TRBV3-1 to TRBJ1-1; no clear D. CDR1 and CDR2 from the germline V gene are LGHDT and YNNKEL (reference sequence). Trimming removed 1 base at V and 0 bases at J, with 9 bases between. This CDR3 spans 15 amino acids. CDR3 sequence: CASSQGEVLNTEAFF. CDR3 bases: TGTGCCAGCAGCCAAGGAGAAGTATTGAACACTGAAGCTTTCTTT.

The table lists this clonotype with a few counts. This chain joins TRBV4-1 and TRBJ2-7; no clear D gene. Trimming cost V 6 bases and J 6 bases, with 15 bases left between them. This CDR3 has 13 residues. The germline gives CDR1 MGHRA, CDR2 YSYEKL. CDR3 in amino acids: CASSQRHPGEQYF. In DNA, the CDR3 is TGCGCCAGCAGTCAACGGCACCCCGGCGAGCAGTACTTC.

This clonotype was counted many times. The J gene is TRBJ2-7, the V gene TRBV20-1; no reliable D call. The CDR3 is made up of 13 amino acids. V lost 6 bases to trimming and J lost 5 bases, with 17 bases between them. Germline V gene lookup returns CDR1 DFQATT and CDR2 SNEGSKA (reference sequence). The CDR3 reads CSAEKGKVDEQYF. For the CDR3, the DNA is TGCAGTGCCGAGAAGGGTAAGGTCGACGAGCAGTACTTC.

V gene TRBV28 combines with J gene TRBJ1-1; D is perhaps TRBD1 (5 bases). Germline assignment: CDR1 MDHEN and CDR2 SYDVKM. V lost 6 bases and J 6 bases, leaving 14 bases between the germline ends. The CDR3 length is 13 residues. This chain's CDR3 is CASSLSRVAEAFF. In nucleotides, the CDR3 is TGTGCCAGCAGCCTGAGCAGGGTTGCTGAAGCTTTCTTT.

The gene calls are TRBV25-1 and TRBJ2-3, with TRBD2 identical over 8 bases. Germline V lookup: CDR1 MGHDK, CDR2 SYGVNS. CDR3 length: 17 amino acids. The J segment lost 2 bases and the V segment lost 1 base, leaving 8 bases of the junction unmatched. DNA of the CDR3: TGTGCCAGCAGTGAATGGGTTAGCGGGGCTTACACAGATACGCAGTATTTT. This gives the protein CASSEWVSGAYTDTQYF.

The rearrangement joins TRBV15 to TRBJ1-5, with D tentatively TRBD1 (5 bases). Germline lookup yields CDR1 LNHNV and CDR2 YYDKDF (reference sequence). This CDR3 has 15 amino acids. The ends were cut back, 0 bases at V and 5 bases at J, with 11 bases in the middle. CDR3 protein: CATSRETRVHQPQHF. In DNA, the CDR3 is TGTGCCACCAGCAGAGAAACCAGGGTCCATCAGCCCCAGCATTTT. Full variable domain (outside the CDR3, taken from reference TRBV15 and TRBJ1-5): DAMVIQNPRYQVTQFGKPVTLSCSQTLNHNVMYWYQQKSSQAPKLLFHYYDKDFNNEADTPDNFQSRRPNTSFCFLDIRSPGLGDTAMYLCATSRETRVHQPQHFGDGTRLSIL.

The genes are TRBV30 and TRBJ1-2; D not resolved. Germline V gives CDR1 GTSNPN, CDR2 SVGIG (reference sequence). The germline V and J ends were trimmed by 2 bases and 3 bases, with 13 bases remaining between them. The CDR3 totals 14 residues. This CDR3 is CAWSLRAVDYGYTF. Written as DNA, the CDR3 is TGTGCCTGGAGTCTAAGGGCGGTAGACTATGGCTACACCTTC.

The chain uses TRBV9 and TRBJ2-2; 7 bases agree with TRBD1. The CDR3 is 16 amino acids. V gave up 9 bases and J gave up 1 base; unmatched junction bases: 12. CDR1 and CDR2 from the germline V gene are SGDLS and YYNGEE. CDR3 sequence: CATIRGTGENTGELFF. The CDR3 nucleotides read TGTGCCACTATCAGGGGTACAGGGGAGAACACCGGGGAGCTGTTTTTT.